The entry that follows covers one TCR beta chain sequence. Its antigen is as yet unknown. A much more abundant neighbour one base away suggests this may be a read error. The record originates from a study of regulatory T cells in long-lasting Graves disease. Study information: Persistent Graves' disease denoted over 5 years of antithyroid drugs plus positive TSH receptor antibodies.

Study findings and constraints: Persistent disease was characterized by preferential usage of TRBV28, TRBJ1-2 and TRBJ2-5.

CDR3 length: 12 amino acids. Germline V gene lookup returns CDR1 LGHNA and CDR2 YSLEER. Investigators prepared the TCR beta libraries by applying iRepertoire HTBI primers and Arm-PCR of CDR3 regions. TCRdb processed the multiplex PCR reads anew with MiXCR; each CDR3 protein has one entry. The sample includes around 460,000 distinct CDR3 sequences, around a fifth of them seen just once. Time point here: persistent/refractory GD, antithyroid drugs over 5 years with positive TRAb. The authors made the TCR library using RNA they extracted from PBMCs. This clonotype was obtained from a female donor with Graves disease. Sequenced here: peripheral blood mononuclear cells (PBMCs), sampled when the disease was refractory, from a patient treated with antithyroid drugs. The chain links TRBV4-3 to TRBJ1-2; D not certain. The CDR3 region is CAGSQGPVAYTF. The CDR3 DNA follows: TGCGCCGGCAGCCAAGGTCCGGTGGCCTACACCTTC.